The rows below give T cell receptor beta chains drawn from one sample of a study of blood T cells in healthy people across ages. MiXCR was run by TCRdb on the 5' RACE reads, yielding one entry per CDR3 protein. Of over 1,500,000 distinct CDR3 sequences listed, about 49% are singletons. Sequenced input: blood. The receptors were gathered from a woman in her forties in good health. The conserved cysteine and the conserved F or W are not part of the CDR3 here. Part of the rows lack a size; the others show once, few, many or a class for expanded clones.

size,J,V,CDR3
.,TRBJ2-7,TRBV20-1,SASNLRDTGLRSYEQY
few,TRBJ2-5,TRBV20-1,GIGGLGETQY
.,TRBJ1-2,TRBV4-3,ASSQDAGGGGYT
.,TRBJ2-3,TRBV6-2/TRBV6-3,ASSYEGAPYNTDTQY
.,TRBJ1-5,TRBV2,ASSAETHSNQPQH
.,TRBJ2-3,TRBV21-1,DAPDTQY
.,TRBJ2-6,TRBV27,ASSLYGHREAGANVLT
.,TRBJ2-5,TRBV9,ASSVGGTGGQNEQY
.,TRBJ2-3,TRBV20-1,SARDRLGTGGTDTQY
.,TRBJ1-2,TRBV6-6,ASSDVVDYGYT
.,TRBJ2-1,TRBV13,ASSFISGDNEQF
.,TRBJ2-7,TRBV5-6,ASSLSAAEQY
.,TRBJ1-2,TRBV4-3,ASSQGTGISYGYT
.,TRBJ1-5,TRBV7-2,ASSPWRGINQPQH
.,TRBJ1-2,TRBV27,ASSPAQIGSEGYT
.,TRBJ1-2,TRBV9,ASSPGQGTINYGYT
.,TRBJ2-1,TRBV27,ASSLLRTGDYNEQF
few,TRBJ1-2,TRBV29-1,SVEKGPGGLNYGYT
.,TRBJ1-5,TRBV10-2,ASSESVGAVQPQH
few,TRBJ2-3,TRBV6-5,ASSSRMVTDTQY
.,TRBJ2-7,TRBV5-6,ASSLDATGYEQY